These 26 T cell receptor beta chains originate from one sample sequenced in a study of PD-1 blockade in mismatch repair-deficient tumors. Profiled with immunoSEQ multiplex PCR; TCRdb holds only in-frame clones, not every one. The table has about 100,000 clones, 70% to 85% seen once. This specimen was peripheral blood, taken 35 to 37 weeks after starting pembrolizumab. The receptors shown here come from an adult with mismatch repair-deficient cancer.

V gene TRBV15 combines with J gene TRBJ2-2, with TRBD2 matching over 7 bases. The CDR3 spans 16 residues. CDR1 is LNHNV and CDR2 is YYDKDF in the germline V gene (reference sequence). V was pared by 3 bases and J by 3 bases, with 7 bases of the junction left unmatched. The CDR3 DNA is TGTGCCACCAGCAGCCTAGCGGATGGGGACACCGGGGAGCTGTTTTTT. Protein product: CATSSLADGDTGELFF. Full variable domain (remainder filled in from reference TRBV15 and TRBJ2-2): DAMVIQNPRYQVTQFGKPVTLSCSQTLNHNVMYWYQQKSSQAPKLLFHYYDKDFNNEADTPDNFQSRRPNTSFCFLDIRSPGLGDTAMYLCATSSLADGDTGELFFGEGSRLTVL.

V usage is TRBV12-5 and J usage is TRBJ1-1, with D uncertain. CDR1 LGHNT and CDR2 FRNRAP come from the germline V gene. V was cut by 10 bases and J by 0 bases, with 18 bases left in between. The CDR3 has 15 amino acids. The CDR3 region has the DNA TGTGCTACCTCCCCGACCGGGGTTTTGAACACTGAAGCTTTCTTT. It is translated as CATSPTGVLNTEAFF.

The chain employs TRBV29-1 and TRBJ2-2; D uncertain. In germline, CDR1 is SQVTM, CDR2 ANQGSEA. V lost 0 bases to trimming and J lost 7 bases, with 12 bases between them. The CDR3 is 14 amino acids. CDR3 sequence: CSVEEVAPGGELFF. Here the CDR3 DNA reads TGCAGCGTTGAAGAAGTAGCTCCCGGCGGGGAGCTGTTTTTT.

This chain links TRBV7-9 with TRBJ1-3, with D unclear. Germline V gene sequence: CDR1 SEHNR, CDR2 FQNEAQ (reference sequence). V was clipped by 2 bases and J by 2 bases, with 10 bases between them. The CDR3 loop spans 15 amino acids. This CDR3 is CASSLTAAPGNTIYF. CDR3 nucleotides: TGTGCCAGCAGCTTAACCGCGGCGCCTGGAAACACCATATATTTT.

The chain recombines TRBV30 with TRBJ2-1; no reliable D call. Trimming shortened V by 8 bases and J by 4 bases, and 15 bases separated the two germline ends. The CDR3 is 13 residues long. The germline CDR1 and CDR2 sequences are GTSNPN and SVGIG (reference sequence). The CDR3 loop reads CARSDGPYNEQFF. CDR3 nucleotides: TGTGCCCGTTCCGACGGACCATACAATGAGCAGTTCTTC.

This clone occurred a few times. The CDR3 here is CASSPAPWNEQFF. In DNA form, the CDR3 reads TGTGCCAGCAGCCCAGCCCCCTGGAATGAGCAGTTCTTC. The V call is TRBV27, the J call TRBJ2-1; D is undetermined. Between the trimmed V and J ends, which lost 6 bases and 7 bases, there was a span of 13 bases. The CDR3 is 13 residues long. Germline CDR1 reads MNHEY; CDR2 reads SMNVEV (reference sequence).

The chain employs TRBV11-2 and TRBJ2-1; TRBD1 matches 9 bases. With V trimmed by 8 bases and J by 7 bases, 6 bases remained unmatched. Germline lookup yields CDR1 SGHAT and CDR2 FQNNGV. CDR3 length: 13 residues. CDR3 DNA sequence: TGTGCCAGCCCGGGACAGGGATTTAATGAGCAGTTCTTC. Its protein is CASPGQGFNEQFF. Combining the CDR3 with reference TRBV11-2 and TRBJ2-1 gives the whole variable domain EAGVAQSPRYKIIEKRQSVAFWCNPISGHATLYWYQQILGQGPKLLIQFQNNGVVDDSQLPKDRFSAERLKGVDSTLKIQPAKLEDSAVYLCASPGQGFNEQFFGPGTRLTVL.

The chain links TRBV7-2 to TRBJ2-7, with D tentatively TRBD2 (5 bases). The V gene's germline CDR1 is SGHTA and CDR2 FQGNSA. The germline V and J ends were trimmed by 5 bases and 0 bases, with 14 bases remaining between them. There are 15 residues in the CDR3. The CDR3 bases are TGTGCCAGCAGCCCCGATAGCGCTAACTCCTACGAGCAGTACTTC. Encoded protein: CASSPDSANSYEQYF.

The CDR3 DNA reads as TGTGCCAGCAGTGAAGACGTTCCAGGGCTGGAGACCCAGTACTTC. As protein: CASSEDVPGLETQYF. The chain employs TRBV2 and TRBJ2-5, with a tentative D call TRBD1 (5 bases). The germline V and J ends were trimmed by 1 base and 5 bases, with 14 bases remaining between them. This CDR3 is 15 amino acids long. The V gene's germline CDR1 is SNHLY and CDR2 FYNNEI.

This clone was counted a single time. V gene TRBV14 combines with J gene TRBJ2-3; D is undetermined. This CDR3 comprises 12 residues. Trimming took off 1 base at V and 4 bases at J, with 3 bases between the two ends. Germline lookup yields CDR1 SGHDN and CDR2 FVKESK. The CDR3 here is CASSQAADTQYF. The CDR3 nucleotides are TGTGCCAGCAGCCAAGCTGCAGATACGCAGTATTTT.

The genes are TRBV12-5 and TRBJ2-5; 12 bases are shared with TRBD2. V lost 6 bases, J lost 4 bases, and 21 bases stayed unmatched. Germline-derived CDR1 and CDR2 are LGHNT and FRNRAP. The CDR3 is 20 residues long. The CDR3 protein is CASGDPGLAGPRGPRETQYF. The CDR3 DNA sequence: TGTGCTAGTGGCGACCCGGGACTAGCGGGTCCGAGAGGCCCCAGAGAGACCCAGTACTTC.

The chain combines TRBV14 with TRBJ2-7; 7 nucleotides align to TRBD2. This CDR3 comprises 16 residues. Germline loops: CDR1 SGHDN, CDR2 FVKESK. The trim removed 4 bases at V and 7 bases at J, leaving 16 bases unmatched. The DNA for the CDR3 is TGTGCCAGCAGCCCCCTCGGCCTAGCGGAGGCCTGGGAGCAGTACTTC. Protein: CASSPLGLAEAWEQYF.

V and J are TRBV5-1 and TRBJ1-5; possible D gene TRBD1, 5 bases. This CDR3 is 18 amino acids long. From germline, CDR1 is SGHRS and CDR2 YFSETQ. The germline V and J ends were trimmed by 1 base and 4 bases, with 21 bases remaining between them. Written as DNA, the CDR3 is TGCGCCAGCAGCTTGAGTGGAATAGGGCAGGGTCTTAATCAGCCCCAGCATTTT. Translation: CASSLSGIGQGLNQPQHF.

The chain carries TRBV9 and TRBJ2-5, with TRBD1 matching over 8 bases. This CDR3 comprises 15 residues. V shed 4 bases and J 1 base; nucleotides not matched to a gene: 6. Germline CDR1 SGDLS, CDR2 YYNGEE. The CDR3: CASSLTGAIQETQYF. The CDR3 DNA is TGTGCCAGCAGCCTGACAGGGGCGATCCAAGAGACCCAGTACTTC.

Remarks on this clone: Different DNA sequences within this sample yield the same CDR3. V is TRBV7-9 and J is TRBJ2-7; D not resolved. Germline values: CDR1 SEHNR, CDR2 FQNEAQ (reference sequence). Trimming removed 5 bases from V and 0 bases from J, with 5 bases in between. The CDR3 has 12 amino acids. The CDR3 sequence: CASSLSSYEQYF. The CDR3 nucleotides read TGTGCCAGCAGCCTATCCTCCTACGAGCAGTACTTC. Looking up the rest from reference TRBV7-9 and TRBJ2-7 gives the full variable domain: DTGVSQNPRHKITKRGQNVTFRCDPISEHNRLYWYRQTLGQGPEFLTYFQNEAQLEKSRLLSDRFSAERPKGSFSTLEIQRTEQGDSAMYLCASSLSSYEQYFGPGTRLTVT.

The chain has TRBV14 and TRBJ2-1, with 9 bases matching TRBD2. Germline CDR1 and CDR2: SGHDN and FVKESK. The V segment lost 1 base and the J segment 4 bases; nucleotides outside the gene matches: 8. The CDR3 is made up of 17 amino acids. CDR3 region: CASSQVSSGMVYNEQFF. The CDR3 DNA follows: TGTGCCAGCAGCCAAGTTTCTAGCGGGATGGTTTACAATGAGCAGTTCTTC. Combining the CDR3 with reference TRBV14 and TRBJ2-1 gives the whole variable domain EAGVTQFPSHSVIEKGQTVTLRCDPISGHDNLYWYRRVMGKEIKFLLHFVKESKQDESGMPNNRFLAERTGGTYSTLKVQPAELEDSGVYFCASSQVSSGMVYNEQFFGPGTRLTVL.

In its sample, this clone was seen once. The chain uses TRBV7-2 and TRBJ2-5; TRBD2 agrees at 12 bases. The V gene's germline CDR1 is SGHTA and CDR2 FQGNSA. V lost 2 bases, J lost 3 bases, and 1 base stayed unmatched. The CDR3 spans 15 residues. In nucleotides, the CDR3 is TGTGCCAGCAGCTTAAGACTAGCGGGAGAAGAGACCCAGTACTTC. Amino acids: CASSLRLAGEETQYF.

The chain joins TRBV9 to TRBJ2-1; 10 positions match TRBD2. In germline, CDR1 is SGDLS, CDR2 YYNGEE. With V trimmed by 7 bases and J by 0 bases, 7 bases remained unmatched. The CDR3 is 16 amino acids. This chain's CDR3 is CASSGTSVSSYNEQFF. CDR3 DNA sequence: TGTGCCAGCTCTGGGACTAGCGTTAGCTCCTACAATGAGCAGTTCTTC.

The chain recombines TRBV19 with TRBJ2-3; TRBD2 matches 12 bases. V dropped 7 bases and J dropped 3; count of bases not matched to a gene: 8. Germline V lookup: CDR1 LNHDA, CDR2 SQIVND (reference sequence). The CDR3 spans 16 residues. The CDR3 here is CASTRLAGAPTDTQYF. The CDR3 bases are TGTGCCAGTACCCGACTAGCGGGAGCCCCTACAGATACGCAGTATTTT.

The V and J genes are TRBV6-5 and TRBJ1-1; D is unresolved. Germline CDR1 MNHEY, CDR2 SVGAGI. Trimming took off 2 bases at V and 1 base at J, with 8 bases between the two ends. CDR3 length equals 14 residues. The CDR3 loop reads CASSYEGPNTEAFF. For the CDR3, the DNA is TGTGCCAGCAGTTACGAGGGCCCGAACACTGAAGCTTTCTTT.

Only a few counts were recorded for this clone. CDR3 amino acids: CASSYGGAQPQHF. As DNA, the CDR3 is TGTGCCAGCAGTTATGGGGGGGCCCAGCCCCAGCATTTT. J is TRBJ1-5 and V is TRBV6-5, with D possibly being TRBD1 (6 bases). Germline lookup yields CDR1 MNHEY and CDR2 SVGAGI. V was trimmed by 3 bases and J by 7 bases, leaving 10 bases between them. The CDR3 is 13 amino acids.

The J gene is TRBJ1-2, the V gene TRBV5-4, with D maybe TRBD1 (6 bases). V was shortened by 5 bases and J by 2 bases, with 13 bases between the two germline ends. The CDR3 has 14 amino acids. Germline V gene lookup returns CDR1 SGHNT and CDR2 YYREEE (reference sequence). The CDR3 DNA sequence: TGTGCCAGCAGTCCGGGACAAAGAAACTATGGCTACACCTTC. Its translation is CASSPGQRNYGYTF.

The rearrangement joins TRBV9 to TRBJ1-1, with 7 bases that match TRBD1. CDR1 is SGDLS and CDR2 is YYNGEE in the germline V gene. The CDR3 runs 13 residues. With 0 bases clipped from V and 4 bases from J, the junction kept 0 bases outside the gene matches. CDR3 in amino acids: CASSVGTGTEAFF. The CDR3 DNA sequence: TGTGCCAGCAGCGTAGGGACAGGCACTGAAGCTTTCTTT. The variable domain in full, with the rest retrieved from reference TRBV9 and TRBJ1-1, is DSGVTQTPKHLITATGQRVTLRCSPRSGDLSVYWYQQSLDQGLQFLIQYYNGEERAKGNILERFSAQQFPDLHSELNLSSLELGDSALYFCASSVGTGTEAFFGQGTRLTVV.

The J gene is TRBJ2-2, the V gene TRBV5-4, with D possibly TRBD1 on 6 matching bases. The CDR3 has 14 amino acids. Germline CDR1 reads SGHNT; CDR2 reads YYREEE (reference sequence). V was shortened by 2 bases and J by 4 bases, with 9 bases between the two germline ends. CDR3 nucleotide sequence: TGTGCCAGCAGCTTCCAGGGGATCACCGGGGAGCTGTTTTTT. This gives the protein CASSFQGITGELFF.

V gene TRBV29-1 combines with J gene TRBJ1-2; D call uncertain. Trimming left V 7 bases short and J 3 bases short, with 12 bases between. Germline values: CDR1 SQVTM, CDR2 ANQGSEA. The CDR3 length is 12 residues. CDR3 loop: CSAWEADYGYTF. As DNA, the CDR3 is TGCAGCGCCTGGGAGGCCGACTATGGCTACACCTTC.

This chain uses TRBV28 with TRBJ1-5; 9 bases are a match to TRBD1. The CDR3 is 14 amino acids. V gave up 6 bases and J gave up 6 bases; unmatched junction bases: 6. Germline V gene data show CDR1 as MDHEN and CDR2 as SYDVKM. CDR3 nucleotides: TGTGCCAGCAGGGCTACAGGGGGCCTTCAGCCCCAGCATTTT. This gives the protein CASRATGGLQPQHF.